The 4 T cell receptor beta chains below all came from one sample that was sequenced in a study of technical replicates of blood from a handful of donors. Sequencing used immunoSEQ multiplex PCR; TCRdb keeps in-frame clones, though not all of them. The sample has 95,000 or so clones; 85% to 95% are singletons. The sample comprised T cells isolated from PBMCs. These receptors were taken from a human donor in good health.

The chain employs TRBV19 and TRBJ2-3, with no clear D. V was cut by 8 bases and J by 2 bases, with 8 bases left in between. The CDR3 loop spans 12 amino acids. CDR1 is LNHDA and CDR2 is SQIVND in the germline V gene (reference sequence). The CDR3 protein is CASAGFTDTQYF. The CDR3 DNA sequence: TGTGCCAGTGCCGGGTTCACAGATACGCAGTATTTT. The variable domain in full, completed from reference TRBV19 and TRBJ2-3, reads DGGITQSPKYLFRKEGQNVTLSCEQNLNHDAMYWYRQDPGQGLRLIYYSQIVNDFQKGDIAEGYSVSREKKESFPLTVTSAQKNPTAFYLCASAGFTDTQYFGPGTRLTVL.

This clone appeared a single time. J is TRBJ2-7 and V is TRBV5-4; D possibly corresponds to TRBD1 (6 bases). Germline-derived CDR1 and CDR2 are SGHNT and YYREEE (reference sequence). The CDR3 covers 13 residues. With 1 base removed from V and 6 bases from J, the gap between germline ends came to 11 bases. The CDR3 DNA reads as TGTGCCAGCAGCTTGCAGGGGAGTCGCGAGCAGTACTTC. Protein: CASSLQGSREQYF.

This chain joins TRBV21-1 and TRBJ2-1; the D call TRBD2 from the table was never checked on the DNA. TRBV21-1 represents a pseudogene. This CDR3 is 16 amino acids long. CDR3 region: CASIFSSGSPYNEQFF. DNA of the CDR3: TGTGCCAGCATTTTTTCTAGCGGGTCTCCATACAATGAGCAGTTCTTC.

The chain links TRBV9 to TRBJ2-7; a weak D match, TRBD2 (5 bases). Trimming cost V 0 bases and J 2 bases, with 9 bases left between them. This CDR3 is 14 amino acids long. CDR1 is SGDLS and CDR2 is YYNGEE in the germline V gene. The CDR3 reads CASSVGAVTYEQYF. CDR3 nucleotides: TGTGCCAGCAGCGTAGGAGCGGTAACCTACGAGCAGTACTTC.